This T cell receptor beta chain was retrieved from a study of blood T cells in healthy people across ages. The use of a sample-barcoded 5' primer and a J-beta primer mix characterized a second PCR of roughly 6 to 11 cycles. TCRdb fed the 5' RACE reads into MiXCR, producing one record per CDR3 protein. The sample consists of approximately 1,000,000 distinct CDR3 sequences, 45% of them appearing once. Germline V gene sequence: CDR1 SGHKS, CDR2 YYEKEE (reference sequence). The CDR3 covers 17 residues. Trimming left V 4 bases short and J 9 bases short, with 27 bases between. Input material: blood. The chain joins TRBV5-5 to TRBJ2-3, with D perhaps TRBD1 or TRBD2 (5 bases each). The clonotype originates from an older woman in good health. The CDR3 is CASSRIPGPSGRATQYF. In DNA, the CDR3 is TGTGCCAGCAGCCGGATCCCGGGACCATCCGGAAGAGCCACGCAGTATTTT.